The 30 T cell receptor beta chains reported below all come from one sample, sequenced in a study of shared clonotypes between healthy human individuals. This table comes from immunoSEQ multiplex PCR, and its TCRdb copy is limited to in-frame clones, with some not included. The sample contains approximately 2.1 million clones, more than 80% of which appear only once. The sequenced material came from naive CD4+ T cells from PBMCs. Subset: CD45RA+ positively selected. These receptors were obtained from a man aged 18 to 29 in good health. Some clones in this sample may be carry-over from other donors' samples.

The chain carries TRBV7-2 and TRBJ1-2, with D perhaps matching TRBD1 (5 bases). The CDR3 totals 18 residues. V was pared by 5 bases and J by 2 bases, with 24 bases between. Germline CDR1 SGHTA, CDR2 FQGNSA. The CDR3 bases are TGTGCCAGCAGCAACCGCCCTCCAACAGGCAGGGCCAACTATGGCTACACCTTC. This codes for CASSNRPPTGRANYGYTF.

The rearrangement links TRBV29-1 to TRBJ1-1; tentatively, D is TRBD1 (6 bases). Between the trimmed V and J ends, which lost 7 bases and 11 bases, there was a span of 23 bases. The CDR3 has 13 residues. Looked up from germline, CDR1 is SQVTM and CDR2 is ANQGSEA. DNA for the CDR3: TGCAGCGCCTTAAAACAGGGAGGTGGTTCCGCTTTCTTT. Its protein is CSALKQGGGSAFF. The complete variable domain, with remaining parts taken from reference TRBV29-1 and TRBJ1-1, reads SAVISQKPSRDICQRGTSLTIQCQVDSQVTMMFWYRQQPGQSLTLIATANQGSEATYESGFVIDKFPISRPNLTFSTLTVSNMSPEDSSIYLCSALKQGGGSAFFGQGTRLTVV.

The chain is built from TRBV28 and TRBJ2-7; the match to TRBD2 covers 9 bases. Germline V gives CDR1 MDHEN, CDR2 SYDVKM. The CDR3 is 18 residues long. Trimming removed 3 bases from V and 0 bases from J; junction bases left unmatched: 12. CDR3 amino acids: CASSLELREGLSSYEQYF. CDR3 nucleotides: TGTGCCAGCAGTTTGGAGTTGCGGGAGGGCCTTAGCTCCTACGAGCAGTACTTC.

The genes are TRBV16 and TRBJ2-1, with D possibly TRBD1 on 6 matching bases. Trimming left V 4 bases short and J 6 bases short, with 13 bases between. This CDR3 has 14 amino acids. Germline V gene data show CDR1 as KGHSY and CDR2 as FQNENV. The CDR3 bases are TGTGCCAGCAGCCGGACGGGACACACCAATGAGCAGTTCTTC. Its protein is CASSRTGHTNEQFF.

J is TRBJ2-2 and V is TRBV7-3; tentatively, D is TRBD1 or TRBD2 (6 bases each). From germline, CDR1 is SGHTA and CDR2 FQGTGA. V was pared by 1 base and J by 6 bases, with 9 bases between. The CDR3 sequence is 14 residues long. The CDR3, as DNA: TGTGCCAGCAGCTTAATCGGGGGCCCCGGGGAGCTGTTTTTT. This translates into CASSLIGGPGELFF.

The chain couples TRBV11-1 to TRBJ1-3; unclear D gene. There are 13 residues in the CDR3. Germline assignment: CDR1 SGHAT and CDR2 FQDESV (reference sequence). V lost 5 bases to trimming and J lost 2 bases, with 7 bases between them. The CDR3 DNA reads TGTGCCAGCAGCGAAGAAACTGGAAACACCATATATTTT. As protein: CASSEETGNTIYF. The full variable domain, completed using reference TRBV11-1 and TRBJ1-3, is EAEVAQSPRYKITEKSQAVAFWCDPISGHATLYWYRQILGQGPELLVQFQDESVVDDSQLPKDRFSAERLKGVDSTLKIQPAELGDSAMYLCASSEETGNTIYFGEGSWLTVV.

The V gene is TRBV5-1, the J gene TRBJ1-1, with 10 bases lining up with TRBD1. The CDR3 extends over 15 amino acids. V shed 4 bases and J 1 base; nucleotides not matched to a gene: 4. Germline V CDR1 and CDR2: SGHRS, YFSETQ. The CDR3 loop reads CASSARTGGNTEAFF. CDR3 in DNA: TGCGCCAGCAGCGCCCGGACAGGGGGGAACACTGAAGCTTTCTTT. The full variable domain, with the rest looked up from reference TRBV5-1 and TRBJ1-1, is KAGVTQTPRYLIKTRGQQVTLSCSPISGHRSVSWYQQTPGQGLQFLFEYFSETQRNKGNFPGRFSGRQFSNSRSEMNVSTLELGDSALYLCASSARTGGNTEAFFGQGTRLTVV.

V is TRBV19 and J is TRBJ2-1, with D perhaps being TRBD1 or TRBD2 (5 bases each). The length of the CDR3 is 15 residues. Germline CDR1 and CDR2: LNHDA and SQIVND (reference sequence). The V and J ends lost 5 bases and 1 base respectively, with 12 bases between them. The CDR3 here is CASSRGPTSYNEQFF. For the CDR3, the DNA is TGTGCCAGTAGTCGGGGACCCACATCCTACAATGAGCAGTTCTTC.

The V gene is TRBV19, the J gene TRBJ1-2, with 8 bases identical to TRBD1. Unmatched junction bases numbered 10, after V lost 6 bases and J lost 4 bases. This CDR3 spans 15 amino acids. CDR1 LNHDA and CDR2 SQIVND come from the germline V gene (reference sequence). The CDR3 loop is CASRGQGSGVYGYTF. The CDR3 DNA is TGTGCCAGTAGAGGACAGGGTTCGGGGGTCTATGGCTACACCTTC. Filled out from reference TRBV19 and TRBJ1-2, the complete variable domain reads DGGITQSPKYLFRKEGQNVTLSCEQNLNHDAMYWYRQDPGQGLRLIYYSQIVNDFQKGDIAEGYSVSREKKESFPLTVTSAQKNPTAFYLCASRGQGSGVYGYTFGSGTRLTVV.

CDR3 bases: TGTGCCAGCAGTGCAAACTATAGGGGCACTGAAGCTTTCTTT. The encoded protein is CASSANYRGTEAFF. The chain recombines TRBV6-4 with TRBJ1-1; possibly TRBD1 for D (5 bases). The CDR3 length is 14 residues. Germline CDR1 MRHNA, CDR2 SNTAGT. V dropped 4 bases and J dropped 4 bases, with 13 bases sitting between them.

Turning to this clone: Other DNA sequences in the same sample also yield this CDR3. V is TRBV28 and J is TRBJ2-2; tentatively, D is TRBD2 (6 bases). Germline-derived CDR1 and CDR2 are MDHEN and SYDVKM. V lost 3 bases to trimming and J lost 5 bases, with 7 bases between them. There are 13 residues in the CDR3. CDR3 sequence: CASSFGGTGELFF. Here the CDR3 DNA reads TGTGCCAGCAGTTTTGGGGGGACCGGGGAGCTGTTTTTT.

This chain uses TRBV5-1 with TRBJ2-7; perhaps D is TRBD1 or TRBD2 (5 bases each). The CDR3 contains 15 residues. Trimming stripped 0 bases from V and 3 bases from J, with 13 bases between. Germline CDR1 is SGHRS and CDR2 is YFSETQ. CDR3 bases: TGCGCCAGCAGCTTGGAACCGGGGCCTAACTACGAGCAGTACTTC. This encodes CASSLEPGPNYEQYF.

The chain joins TRBV7-8 to TRBJ2-7; D may be TRBD2 (5 bases). Per the germline V gene, CDR1 is SGHVS and CDR2 is FQNEAQ. The CDR3 length is 14 residues. V gave up 0 bases and J gave up 6 bases, with 12 bases separating them. The CDR3 DNA is TGTGCCAGCAGCTTAGCAGGGTTGAGGGTCGAGCAGTACTTC. Amino acids: CASSLAGLRVEQYF.

This clone has more than one count but fewer than ten. V and J are TRBV11-1 and TRBJ1-1; D unresolved. Germline CDR1 and CDR2: SGHAT and FQDESV (reference sequence). This CDR3 spans 13 amino acids. Trimming took off 1 base at V and 4 bases at J, with 7 bases between the two ends. The CDR3 loop is CASSLGAGTEAFF. Written as DNA, the CDR3 is TGTGCCAGCAGCTTAGGGGCGGGCACTGAAGCTTTCTTT. The whole variable domain, filled in from reference TRBV11-1 and TRBJ1-1, reads EAEVAQSPRYKITEKSQAVAFWCDPISGHATLYWYRQILGQGPELLVQFQDESVVDDSQLPKDRFSAERLKGVDSTLKIQPAELGDSAMYLCASSLGAGTEAFFGQGTRLTVV.

In regard to this clone: The identical CDR3 is also encoded by other nucleotide sequences in the sample. The chain combines TRBV5-1 with TRBJ2-3; 13 positions match TRBD2. With 4 bases clipped from V and 4 bases from J, the junction kept 3 bases outside the gene matches. The CDR3 extends over 15 amino acids. Germline CDR1 SGHRS, CDR2 YFSETQ. In nucleotides, the CDR3 is TGCGCCAGCAGCACGGGACTAGCGGGACCAGATACGCAGTATTTT. Its translation: CASSTGLAGPDTQYF.

The chain recombines TRBV7-3 with TRBJ2-7; no firm D call. The CDR3 totals 16 residues. CDR1 and CDR2 from the germline V gene are SGHTA and FQGTGA. V was shortened by 0 bases and J by 0 bases, with 12 bases between the two germline ends. This CDR3 is CASSLTPIYGSYEQYF. CDR3 bases: TGTGCCAGCAGCTTAACCCCTATTTATGGCTCCTACGAGCAGTACTTC.

This clone was picked up one time. This chain connects TRBV4-2 to TRBJ2-4; 16 bases are a match to TRBD2. CDR1 and CDR2 (germline): LGHNA, YNFKEQ. The CDR3 sequence is 21 residues long. The V segment lost 4 bases and the J segment 0 bases; nucleotides outside the gene matches: 12. The CDR3: CASSRGTSGRDTEGAKNIQYF. The DNA of the CDR3 is TGTGCCAGCAGCCGAGGGACTAGCGGGAGGGATACCGAGGGAGCCAAAAACATTCAGTACTTC.

The rearrangement joins TRBV6-1 to TRBJ2-1; 9 bases are shared with TRBD2. V lost 4 bases to trimming and J lost 4 bases; unmatched junction nucleotides: 5. The germline CDR1 and CDR2 sequences are MNHNS and SASEGT. CDR3 length: 15 residues. The CDR3 protein is CASSGGLASYNEQFF. The CDR3 region has the DNA TGTGCCAGCAGTGGAGGACTAGCGTCATACAATGAGCAGTTCTTC.

The V gene is TRBV10-3, the J gene TRBJ2-5; D call uncertain. The germline V gene has CDR1 ENHRY and CDR2 SYGVKD. Trimming cost V 2 bases and J 4 bases, with 8 bases left between them. This CDR3 contains 13 residues. The CDR3 DNA reads TGTGCCATCAGTGAGCCGATATTAGAGACCCAGTACTTC. Residues: CAISEPILETQYF.

The rearrangement uses TRBV7-3 and TRBJ2-2, with D tentatively TRBD2 (6 bases). In germline, CDR1 is SGHTA, CDR2 FQGTGA. V gave up 0 bases and J gave up 1 base, with 12 bases separating them. This CDR3 has 17 amino acids. The chain's CDR3 is CASSLTVWGENTGELFF. DNA of the CDR3: TGTGCCAGCAGCTTAACGGTTTGGGGGGAGAACACCGGGGAGCTGTTTTTT.

The rearrangement uses TRBV5-1 and TRBJ2-2, with 7 bases lining up with TRBD1. V was pared by 4 bases and J by 6 bases, with 12 bases of the junction left unmatched. Germline CDR1 and CDR2: SGHRS and YFSETQ. The CDR3 is made up of 16 amino acids. The DNA of the CDR3 is TGCGCCAGCAGCACAGATCCGGGACAGTTGGCCGGGGAGCTGTTTTTT. Translated: CASSTDPGQLAGELFF.

This chain uses TRBV18 with TRBJ2-2, with a possible D match to TRBD2 (6 bases). Germline V gene sequence: CDR1 KGHSH, CDR2 LQKENI. The CDR3 runs 15 residues. V was clipped by 6 bases and J by 2 bases, with 13 bases between them. As DNA, the CDR3 is TGTGCCAGCTCCGTTTTGGCGGGAAACACCGGGGAGCTGTTTTTT. Translation: CASSVLAGNTGELFF.

This chain connects TRBV9 to TRBJ2-1; D is possibly TRBD2 (5 bases). V dropped 3 bases and J dropped 5 bases, with 15 bases sitting between them. CDR1 and CDR2 (germline): SGDLS, YYNGEE. The CDR3 is made up of 15 amino acids. For the CDR3, the DNA is TGTGCCAGCAGCGCCTCTGGCGGGCCCCACAATGAGCAGTTCTTC. Protein sequence: CASSASGGPHNEQFF. The whole variable domain, filled in from reference TRBV9 and TRBJ2-1, reads DSGVTQTPKHLITATGQRVTLRCSPRSGDLSVYWYQQSLDQGLQFLIQYYNGEERAKGNILERFSAQQFPDLHSELNLSSLELGDSALYFCASSASGGPHNEQFFGPGTRLTVL.

The gene calls are TRBV2 and TRBJ1-2; TRBD1 agrees at 10 bases. This CDR3 comprises 15 residues. The germline CDR1 and CDR2 sequences are SNHLY and FYNNEI. V trimming: 4 bases; J trimming: 6 bases; junction bases outside the gene matches: 8. The CDR3 spells CASSAMTGGFDGYTF. The CDR3, as DNA: TGTGCCAGCAGTGCTATGACAGGGGGCTTCGATGGCTACACCTTC.

The rearrangement joins TRBV5-8 to TRBJ1-5; D gene unclear. There are 15 residues in the CDR3. Per germline, CDR1 SGHTS and CDR2 YDEGEE. The V and J ends lost 4 bases and 2 bases respectively, with 13 bases between them. The CDR3 loop is CASSAPYLGNQPQHF. The CDR3 bases are TGTGCCAGCAGCGCACCCTACCTAGGCAATCAGCCCCAGCATTTT.

This clone was seen just once. The rearrangement joins TRBV28 to TRBJ2-1; D gene uncertain. Trimming stripped 3 bases from V and 7 bases from J, with 16 bases between. The germline V gene has CDR1 MDHEN and CDR2 SYDVKM. This CDR3 spans 15 amino acids. CDR3 in DNA: TGTGCCAGCAGTTTCCCGGACCAAAGTTATAATGAGCAGTTCTTC. Translating gives CASSFPDQSYNEQFF.

For the CDR3, the DNA is TGTGCCAGCAAGGACAGGGGAAGGACTGAAGCTTTCTTT. Protein sequence: CASKDRGRTEAFF. The genes are TRBV14 and TRBJ1-1; 9 bases align to TRBD1. This CDR3 has 13 residues. Trimming removed 7 bases from V and 5 bases from J; junction bases left unmatched: 5. Germline V gives CDR1 SGHDN, CDR2 FVKESK.

The CDR3 is CASSLFGTVTGELFF. In DNA, the CDR3 is TGTGCCAGCAGCTTATTCGGGACAGTGACCGGGGAGCTGTTTTTT. The V and J genes are TRBV7-9 and TRBJ2-2, with TRBD1 matching over 7 bases. Per the germline V gene, CDR1 is SEHNR and CDR2 is FQNEAQ (reference sequence). V lost 2 bases, J lost 5 bases, and 5 bases stayed unmatched. The CDR3 runs 15 residues.

The chain joins TRBV28 to TRBJ2-7; maybe TRBD2 (6 bases). Per the germline V gene, CDR1 is MDHEN and CDR2 is SYDVKM. The CDR3 is 15 amino acids. V gave up 6 bases and J gave up 0 bases, with 15 bases separating them. The CDR3: CASSILAGSSYEQYF. The CDR3 region has the DNA TGTGCCAGCAGCATACTCGCGGGAAGCTCCTACGAGCAGTACTTC.

This rearrangement joins TRBV5-1 to TRBJ1-4; 7 bases are shared with TRBD1. The CDR3 is 14 residues long. With 2 bases clipped from V and 6 bases from J, the junction kept 4 bases outside the gene matches. CDR1 is SGHRS, CDR2 YFSETQ, per germline. CDR3 region: CASSLDRDYEKLFF. The CDR3 DNA is TGCGCCAGCAGCTTAGACAGGGATTATGAAAAACTGTTTTTT. Together with reference TRBV5-1 and TRBJ1-4, the CDR3 gives the full variable domain: KAGVTQTPRYLIKTRGQQVTLSCSPISGHRSVSWYQQTPGQGLQFLFEYFSETQRNKGNFPGRFSGRQFSNSRSEMNVSTLELGDSALYLCASSLDRDYEKLFFGSGTQLSVL.